The TCR beta chain described here comes from a study of OX40 agonist ivuxolimab in advanced cancers. Regarding the study in general: Ivuxolimab was an agonistic, fully human IgG2 monoclonal antibody directed against OX40 (CD134), a costimulatory receptor. The purpose of peripheral TCRbeta sequencing was to test whether ivuxolimab changed TCR sequence diversity and led to clonal T-cell expansion. The paper reports the monotherapy dose-escalation portion (N = 52 patients) of the phase I ivuxolimab trial. Prior anti-PD-1, anti-PD-L1 or anti-CTLA-4 therapy was permitted, and checkpoint inhibitors had been received by more than 35% of dose-escalation patients. In the dose-escalation cohort, more than 75% of patients were male, and the mean age was around 60 years, with a range of about 23 to 85. Intravenous ivuxolimab was administered to patients every 2 weeks at six dose levels: 0.01, 0.1, 0.3, 1.5, 3 and 10 mg/kg. Partial responses occurred in three dose-escalation patients, of whom one had hepatocellular carcinoma and two had cutaneous melanoma. Among the 52 dose-escalation patients, around 19 had hepatocellular carcinoma, roughly 15 melanoma, 9 renal cell carcinoma and 9 head and neck cancer.

Note on this clone: Which antigen it targets is not known. No base qualities exist here, and no much larger clone lies one base off it.

The trial excluded patients who had a history of autoimmune disease or were on systemic immunosuppression. In every dose cohort, peripheral blood was drawn for TCR sequencing at baseline, cycle 4 day 1, and cycle 7 day 1. The samples were drawn from a first-in-human, open-label, multicenter phase I dose-escalation trial of ivuxolimab. Adults with locally advanced or metastatic head and neck squamous cell, hepatocellular, melanoma or renal cell carcinoma were enrolled in the trial. Before TCR sequencing, CD4+ T cells and CD8+ T cells from peripheral blood were sorted into separate populations. Genomic DNA was extracted from sorted cells for sequencing of the TCRbeta CDR3 region. The immunoSEQ Assay was used to sequence the TCRbeta CDR3 regions. TCRdb took over this immuneACCESS table, retaining in-frame rearrangements with V and J assigned. Such tables are incomplete; in checked studies, under half of the missing clones stem from an unresolved V gene, and the remainder is unexplained. The table for this sample lists about 10,000 clones; roughly nine tenths of them were counted only once. Together, the top ten hold 13% of the sample.

Spanning cysteine to phenylalanine, the CDR3 consists of 15 amino acids. Of the read, only the CDR3 DNA is kept; its 45 bases are in frame from base 1. The junction shows trimming of 4 bases on V and 5 bases on J, and the gene matches do not reach 3 bases of it. Reading the germline V gene (reference sequence) gives CDR1 SSHAT and CDR2 FNYEAQ. What the research found in general, with its limitations: In the 0.1-3.0 mg/kg groups, partial responders were among the patients with the lowest normalized peripheral clonal expansion, particularly in CD8+ T cells. On average, CD8+ T cells showed more expanded clones than CD4+ T cells after ivuxolimab. Low levels of normalized T-cell clonal expansion were also shown by some nonresponding patients. The antigen specificity of the clonally expanded peripheral T cells was not determined. Clonal expansion of both CD4+ and CD8+ blood T cells was observed from baseline to week 6 at doses 0.1 to 3.0 mg/kg.

The rearranged chain carries TRBV7-7 and TRBJ2-2, with TRBD1 matching 11 junction bases. The origin of this receptor is an adult with an advanced solid tumor such as melanoma, head and neck, liver or kidney cancer. Sample: CD4+ or CD8+ T cells sorted from blood, taken in a trial of the OX40 agonist ivuxolimab. The bases are TGTGCCAGCAGCTCCGGGACAGGGGGAACCGGGGAGCTGTTTTTT. Its protein is CASSSGTGGTGELFF.